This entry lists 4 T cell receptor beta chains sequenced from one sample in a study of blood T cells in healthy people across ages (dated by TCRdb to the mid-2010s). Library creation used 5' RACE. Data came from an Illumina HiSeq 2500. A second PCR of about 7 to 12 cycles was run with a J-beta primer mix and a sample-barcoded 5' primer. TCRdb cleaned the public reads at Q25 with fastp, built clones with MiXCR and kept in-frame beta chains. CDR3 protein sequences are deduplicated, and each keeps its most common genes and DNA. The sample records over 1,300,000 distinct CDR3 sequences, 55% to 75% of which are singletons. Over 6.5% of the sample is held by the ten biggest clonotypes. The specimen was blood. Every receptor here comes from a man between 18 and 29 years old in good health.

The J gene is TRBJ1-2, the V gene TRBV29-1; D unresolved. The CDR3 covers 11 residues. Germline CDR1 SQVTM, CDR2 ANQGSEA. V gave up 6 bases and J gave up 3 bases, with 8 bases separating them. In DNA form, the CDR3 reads TGCAGCGTCCCCCAGGACTATGGCTACACCTTC. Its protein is CSVPQDYGYTF.

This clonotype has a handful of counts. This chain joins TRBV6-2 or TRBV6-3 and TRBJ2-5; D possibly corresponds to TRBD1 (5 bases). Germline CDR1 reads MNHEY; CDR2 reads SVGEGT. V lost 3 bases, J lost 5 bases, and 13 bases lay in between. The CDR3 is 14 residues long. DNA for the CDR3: TGTGCCAGCAGTTATTCCAGGGTCCGGGAGACCCAGTACTTC. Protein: CASSYSRVRETQYF.

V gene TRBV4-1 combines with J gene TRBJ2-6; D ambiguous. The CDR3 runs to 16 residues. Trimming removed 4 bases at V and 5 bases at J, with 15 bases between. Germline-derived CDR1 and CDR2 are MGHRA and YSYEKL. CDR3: CASSRPGGDRANVLTF. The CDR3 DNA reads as TGCGCCAGCAGCCGTCCTGGCGGTGACCGGGCCAACGTCCTGACTTTC.

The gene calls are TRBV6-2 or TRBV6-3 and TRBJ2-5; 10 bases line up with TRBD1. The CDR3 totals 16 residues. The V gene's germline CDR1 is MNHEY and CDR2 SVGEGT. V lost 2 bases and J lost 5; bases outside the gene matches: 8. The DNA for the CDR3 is TGTGCCAGCAGTTACCCGGGGGACAGGGGAAGTGAGACCCAGTACTTC. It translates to CASSYPGDRGSETQYF.